The 21 T cell receptor beta chains reported below all come from one sample, sequenced in a study of blood T cells in healthy people across ages. Combining a sample-barcoded 5' primer with a J-beta primer mix, a second PCR ran for 7 to 11 cycles. TCRdb called the 5' RACE reads again in MiXCR, with one record for every CDR3 protein. Of 1.5 million to 1.8 million distinct CDR3 sequences in the sample, approximately 42% are singletons; the top ten hold around 4%. Sequencing was performed on blood. Receptors were obtained from a woman aged 18-35 years in good health.

The V and J genes are TRBV20-1 and TRBJ1-2; TRBD1 agrees at 7 bases. Germline V gene sequence: CDR1 DFQATT, CDR2 SNEGSKA (reference sequence). CDR3 length: 14 amino acids. Losses at the gene ends were 0 bases for V and 8 bases for J; bases not matched to a gene: 9. The CDR3 DNA follows: TGCAGTGCTAGAGATACAATACAGGGGCTCGGCTACACCTTC. This translates into CSARDTIQGLGYTF.

J is TRBJ2-5 and V is TRBV29-1, with D possibly TRBD1 on 5 matching bases. Germline CDR1 is SQVTM and CDR2 is ANQGSEA. V was pared by 6 bases and J by 4 bases, with 21 bases between. This CDR3 region has 15 residues. The CDR3 DNA reads as TGCAGCGTACCCAGGGAACCTGGACGTGGAGAGACCCAGTACTTC. Protein product: CSVPREPGRGETQYF. The whole variable domain, filled in from reference TRBV29-1 and TRBJ2-5, reads SAVISQKPSRDICQRGTSLTIQCQVDSQVTMMFWYRQQPGQSLTLIATANQGSEATYESGFVIDKFPISRPNLTFSTLTVSNMSPEDSSIYLCSVPREPGRGETQYFGPGTRLLVL.

This chain uses TRBV11-2 with TRBJ1-1; a possible D gene is TRBD1 (5 bases). Looked up from germline, CDR1 is SGHAT and CDR2 is FQNNGV. The CDR3 is 15 amino acids. With 5 bases removed from V and 1 base from J, the gap between germline ends came to 14 bases. CDR3 DNA sequence: TGTGCCAGCAGCATGGGGGGTGCATCGAACACTGAAGCTTTCTTT. It specifies CASSMGGASNTEAFF.

This clonotype has only one observation. The chain uses TRBV20-1 and TRBJ1-3, with unresolved D. CDR3 size: 15 residues. The V gene's germline CDR1 is DFQATT and CDR2 SNEGSKA (reference sequence). Trimming cost V 0 bases and J 0 bases, with 9 bases left between them. CDR3 nucleotides: TGCAGTGCTAGAGATCCGGCAGCCTCTGGAAACACCATATATTTT. This translates into CSARDPAASGNTIYF.

The V call is TRBV4-3, the J call TRBJ2-7; 10 nucleotides match TRBD2. CDR1 and CDR2 from the germline V gene are LGHNA and YSLEER. There are 13 residues in the CDR3. J lost 7 bases, V lost 3 bases, and 3 bases had no gene match. CDR3 protein: CASSHSSGGEQYF. CDR3 nucleotide sequence: TGCGCCAGCAGCCATTCTAGCGGGGGAGAGCAGTACTTC.

The rearrangement uses TRBV5-5 and TRBJ2-3; D is uncertain. The ends were cut back, 3 bases at V and 1 base at J, with 9 bases in the middle. The CDR3 is 14 residues long. Germline V lookup: CDR1 SGHKS, CDR2 YYEKEE (reference sequence). For the CDR3, the DNA is TGTGCCAGCAGCTGGACCGAGGGCACAGATACGCAGTATTTT. Its translation is CASSWTEGTDTQYF.

This clonotype was seen a few times. The CDR3 protein is CASMFSYNEQFF. For the CDR3, the DNA is TGTGCCAGCATGTTCTCCTACAATGAGCAGTTCTTC. The chain employs TRBV6-1 and TRBJ2-1; D is uncertain. This CDR3 has 12 residues. From germline, CDR1 is MNHNS and CDR2 SASEGT. Trimming took 7 bases from V and 0 from J, leaving 4 bases between them.

The rearrangement uses TRBV29-1 and TRBJ2-2, with 10 bases fitting TRBD2. The CDR3 loop spans 17 amino acids. The V gene end was trimmed by 4 bases and the J gene end by 0 bases; junction bases not matched to a gene: 8. Germline CDR1 is SQVTM and CDR2 is ANQGSEA. CDR3: CSVGSHGLAANTGELFF. As DNA, the CDR3 is TGCAGCGTTGGCAGCCACGGACTAGCGGCGAACACCGGGGAGCTGTTTTTT.

The J gene is TRBJ1-2, the V gene TRBV27; D possibly corresponds to TRBD1 (5 bases). V shed 2 bases and J shed 3 bases, with 10 bases lying between them. CDR1 MNHEY and CDR2 SMNVEV come from the germline V gene (reference sequence). CDR3 size: 14 residues. CDR3 sequence reads: CASSLSDRDYGYTF. The CDR3 DNA reads as TGTGCCAGCAGTTTAAGCGACAGAGACTATGGCTACACCTTC.

This chain joins TRBV24-1 and TRBJ2-5; 7 bases are a match to TRBD1. The germline CDR1 and CDR2 sequences are KGHDR and SFDVKD. The CDR3 runs 15 residues. V was pared by 2 bases and J by 2 bases, with 4 bases of the junction left unmatched. This CDR3 is CATSDSPRGQETQYF. In nucleotides, the CDR3 is TGTGCCACCAGTGATTCCCCCAGGGGGCAAGAGACCCAGTACTTC.

The V gene is TRBV7-2, the J gene TRBJ2-3; 7 bases fit TRBD2. The CDR3 runs 18 residues. V trimming: 2 bases; J trimming: 4 bases; junction bases outside the gene matches: 15. Germline CDR1 SGHTA, CDR2 FQGNSA. The CDR3 protein is CASSLTLWTRRSADTQYF. The CDR3 nucleotides read TGTGCCAGCAGCTTAACCCTTTGGACTAGGAGAAGTGCAGATACGCAGTATTTT.

This sequence joins TRBV28 and TRBJ2-5; D gene unclear. Between the trimmed V and J ends, which lost 7 bases and 1 base, there was a span of 7 bases. The CDR3 length is 12 residues. In germline, CDR1 is MDHEN, CDR2 SYDVKM. CDR3 bases: TGTGCCAGCATGGCTCTCCAAGAGACCCAGTACTTC. Translated, it gives CASMALQETQYF.

V is TRBV5-1 and J is TRBJ2-3; TRBD2 agrees at 8 bases. Germline V CDR1 and CDR2: SGHRS, YFSETQ. This CDR3 has 15 amino acids. With 4 bases clipped from V and 2 bases from J, the junction kept 6 bases outside the gene matches. In nucleotides, the CDR3 is TGCGCCAGCAGCCCGGGACTAGGGATCACAGATACGCAGTATTTT. Translating it yields CASSPGLGITDTQYF.

The chain carries TRBV2 and TRBJ2-1, with D perhaps TRBD2 (5 bases). The V gene's germline CDR1 is SNHLY and CDR2 FYNNEI. Trimming stripped 3 bases from V and 0 bases from J, with 18 bases between. CDR3 length: 18 amino acids. The CDR3 reads CASSDNSVERSSYNEQFF. The CDR3 DNA sequence: TGTGCCAGCAGTGACAACTCGGTCGAGCGGAGCTCCTACAATGAGCAGTTCTTC.

This clonotype showed up just a few times. CDR3 sequence: CSARDPSGNIQYF. For the CDR3, the DNA is TGCAGTGCTAGAGACCCGTCGGGGAACATTCAGTACTTC. The genes are TRBV20-1 and TRBJ2-4; maybe TRBD2 (5 bases). This CDR3 comprises 13 residues. Per the germline V gene, CDR1 is DFQATT and CDR2 is SNEGSKA (reference sequence). V was cut by 0 bases and J by 7 bases, with 10 bases left in between.

This clonotype was detected a few times. The chain carries TRBV3-1 and TRBJ2-2, with a weak D call TRBD2 (6 bases). The CDR3 has 18 residues. Germline V gene sequence: CDR1 LGHDT, CDR2 YNNKEL (reference sequence). The V gene lost 0 bases and the J gene lost 4 bases, with 18 bases spanning the gap. CDR3 sequence (DNA): TGTGCCAGCAGCCAAGAATGGACCTACGGGAGCTCCACCGGGGAGCTGTTTTTT. Translated: CASSQEWTYGSSTGELFF.

This clonotype was counted between two and nine times. The V gene is TRBV12-3 or TRBV12-4, the J gene TRBJ2-3, with D tentatively TRBD1 (5 bases). CDR3 length equals 12 residues. Trimming stripped 1 base from V and 7 bases from J, with 6 bases between. CDR3 nucleotide sequence: TGTGCCAGCAGTTTAGAGGGGAATACGCAGTATTTT. Encoded protein: CASSLEGNTQYF.

This clonotype has more than one count but fewer than ten. The CDR3, as DNA: TGCGCCAGCACCCCCGTGACAGGTGGAAAGAAGGCAGATACGCAGTATTTT. Protein: CASTPVTGGKKADTQYF. The chain links TRBV5-1 to TRBJ2-3; D is perhaps TRBD1 (6 bases). Trimming removed 6 bases from V and 4 bases from J, with 24 bases in between. The CDR3 is 17 residues long. Germline V gene sequence: CDR1 SGHRS, CDR2 YFSETQ.

This clonotype showed up just a few times. The chain links TRBV7-2 to TRBJ2-5; TRBD1 agrees at 11 bases. CDR1 SGHTA and CDR2 FQGNSA come from the germline V gene. CDR3 length equals 15 residues. Germline trimming cut 1 base from V and 11 bases from J; bases unmatched to any gene: 9. CDR3 bases: TGTGCCAGCAGCTTAGGGACAGGGGGCTGGGGGGAGCAGTACTTC. It translates to CASSLGTGGWGEQYF.

This clonotype was counted between two and nine times. The genes are TRBV5-6 and TRBJ1-2; D call uncertain. Between the trimmed V and J ends, which lost 7 bases and 8 bases, there was a span of 21 bases. The CDR3 extends over 14 amino acids. From germline, CDR1 is SGHDT and CDR2 YYEEEE. This chain's CDR3 is CASRLRLTVYGYTF. Here the CDR3 DNA reads TGTGCCAGCCGATTACGTCTTACAGTTTACGGCTACACCTTC.

V usage is TRBV6-1 and J usage is TRBJ2-2, with D possibly being TRBD2 (5 bases). The germline V gene has CDR1 MNHNS and CDR2 SASEGT. The CDR3 totals 16 residues. V dropped 3 bases and J dropped 1 base, with 12 bases sitting between them. The DNA for the CDR3 is TGTGCCAGCAGTGAGAATGGCGGGCGGAACACCGGGGAGCTGTTTTTT. Its protein product is CASSENGGRNTGELFF.